These T cell receptor beta chains were read from a single sample in a study of blood T cells in healthy people across ages. TCRdb analysed the 5' RACE reads with MiXCR anew, one entry per CDR3 protein. The data contain hundreds of thousands of distinct CDR3 sequences, under 25% of them singletons. The sequencing input was blood. The receptors shown here come from a man in his 70s in good health. Each CDR3 is given with its conserved first and last residue. The D gene is left open where the match is weak. Not all rows give a size; the values are once, few, many and, for expanded clones, a class.

d_gene	abundance	v_gene	len	j_gene	CDR3aa	CDR3nt
TRBD2	few	TRBV10-3	17	TRBJ2-7	CAISEPGLADSSHEQYF	TGTGCCATCAGTGAACCGGGACTAGCGGATTCTTCCCACGAGCAGTACTTC
-	few	TRBV2	15	TRBJ1-3	CASSSRLNSGNTIYF	TGTGCCAGCAGCTCAAGACTGAACTCTGGGAACACCATATATTTT
-	-	TRBV9	15	TRBJ1-4	CASSVSVATNEKLFF	TGTGCCAGCAGCGTCTCGGTAGCAACTAATGAAAAACTGTTTTTT
-	-	TRBV20-1	17	TRBJ1-4	CSAPTGTSRGGNEKLFF	TGCAGTGCACCCACCGGGACATCAAGAGGGGGTAATGAAAAGCTGTTTTTT
-	-	TRBV7-8	14	TRBJ1-5	CASSRGQSNQPQNF	TGTGCCAGCAGCCGTGGACAGAGCAATCAGCCCCAGAATTTT
-	-	TRBV3-1	14	TRBJ2-1	CASSQAGSNNEQFF	TGTGCCAGCAGCCAAGCAGGATCCAACAATGAGCAGTTCTTC
-	-	TRBV20-1	14	TRBJ2-6	CSAVPLSGANILTF	TGCAGTGCTGTCCCCCTCTCTGGGGCCAACATCCTGACTTTC
TRBD1	few	TRBV20-1	14	TRBJ2-7	CSAQKGTGSYEQYF	TGCAGTGCTCAAAAGGGGACAGGCTCCTACGAGCAGTACTTC
-	-	TRBV4-1	18	TRBJ1-5	CASSQEGFGGNSNQPQHF	TGCGCCAGCAGCCAAGAAGGGTTCGGCGGTAACAGCAATCAGCCCCAGCATTTT
TRBD2	-	TRBV12-3/TRBV12-4	18	TRBJ2-1	CASSLRSLAGAVYNEQFF	TGTGCCAGCAGTTTAAGGTCATTAGCGGGGGCCGTCTACAATGAGCAGTTCTTC
-	few	TRBV12-3/TRBV12-4	14	TRBJ2-3	CASSPPGTVGTQYF	TGTGCCAGCAGTCCCCCCGGAACCGTTGGTACGCAGTATTTT
-	-	TRBV20-1	14	TRBJ2-7	CSAREGRNSYEQYF	TGCAGTGCTAGAGAGGGCAGGAATTCCTACGAGCAGTACTTC
-	-	TRBV18	16	TRBJ2-1	CASSPRDGRDYNEQFF	TGTGCCAGCTCACCACGGGACGGCAGAGACTACAATGAGCAGTTCTTC
-	-	TRBV7-9	15	TRBJ2-5	CASSSRQSYQETQYF	TGTGCCAGCAGCTCCCGACAGTCGTACCAAGAGACCCAGTACTTC
-	once	TRBV12-5	13	TRBJ2-1	CASGAGPYNEQFF	TGTGCTAGTGGGGCAGGACCCTACAATGAGCAGTTCTTC
TRBD1	many	TRBV7-9	14	TRBJ2-5	CASSLTGGTETQYF	TGTGCCAGCAGCTTGACAGGGGGCACGGAGACCCAGTACTTC
-	-	TRBV7-2	15	TRBJ1-1	CASSLNHRSNTEAFF	TGTGCCAGCAGCCTCAATCACAGATCGAACACTGAAGCTTTCTTT
-	-	TRBV7-2	15	TRBJ1-1	CASSLEIGRSTEVFF	TGTGCCAGCAGCTTAGAGATCGGGCGCAGCACTGAAGTTTTCTTT
TRBD2	-	TRBV20-1	14	TRBJ2-1	CSAGSSGRANEQFF	TGCAGTGCAGGGAGTAGCGGGAGGGCCAATGAGCAGTTCTTC
TRBD1	few	TRBV10-3	13	TRBJ1-1	CAIWTGAGAEAFF	TGTGCCATCTGGACAGGGGCGGGAGCTGAAGCTTTCTTT
TRBD2	-	TRBV24-1	17	TRBJ2-2	CATSAPGLADNTGELFF	TGTGCCACCAGTGCCCCCGGACTAGCGGACAACACCGGGGAGCTGTTTTTT
-	-	TRBV29-1	11	TRBJ1-2	CSVGTDYGYTF	TGCAGCGTTGGAACTGACTATGGCTACACCTTC
-	-	TRBV3-1	18	TRBJ2-2	CASSQTPWRMGNTGELFF	TGTGCCAGCAGCCAAACCCCGTGGAGAATGGGGAACACCGGGGAGCTGTTTTTT
-	many	TRBV28	14	TRBJ2-5	CASRGTGWQETQYF	TGTGCCAGCAGAGGGACTGGTTGGCAAGAGACCCAGTACTTC
TRBD2	few	TRBV6-6	16	TRBJ2-7	CASRRSSLAGDYEQYF	TGTGCCAGCAGGCGCTCCTCCCTAGCGGGAGACTACGAGCAGTACTTC
TRBD2	once	TRBV6-1	18	TRBJ2-6	CASNPRASGNSGANVLTF	TGTGCCAGCAACCCACGCGCTAGCGGGAACTCTGGGGCCAACGTCCTGACTTTC
-	many	TRBV5-1	15	TRBJ2-2	CASSPGTSNTGELFF	TGCGCCAGCAGCCCGGGGACTTCCAACACCGGGGAGCTGTTTTTT
TRBD1	-	TRBV4-1	16	TRBJ1-2	CASSQDRGTGMDGYTF	TGCGCCAGCAGCCAAGATCGAGGGACAGGGATGGACGGCTACACCTTC
-	-	TRBV15	14	TRBJ2-7	CATSRDPGSYEQYF	TGTGCCACCAGCAGAGATCCCGGTTCCTACGAGCAGTACTTC
-	many	TRBV5-1	14	TRBJ2-5	CASSGTSAQETQYF	TGCGCCAGCAGCGGCACGTCAGCTCAAGAGACCCAGTACTTC
-	-	TRBV6-1	15	TRBJ2-2	CASRGGGRRTGELFF	TGTGCCAGCAGAGGGGGGGGACGTCGGACCGGGGAGCTGTTTTTT
-	few	TRBV7-6	13	TRBJ2-7	CASNLGAGGEQYF	TGTGCCAGCAACTTAGGGGCCGGAGGAGAGCAGTACTTC
-	few	TRBV7-9	14	TRBJ1-1	CASSPTGAVSEAFF	TGTGCCAGCAGCCCCACCGGGGCAGTCAGTGAAGCTTTCTTT
TRBD1	-	TRBV29-1	13	TRBJ2-3	CSVGTGFTDTQYF	TGCAGCGTCGGGACAGGTTTCACAGATACGCAGTATTTT
-	-	TRBV7-2	15	TRBJ2-7	CASSLGGRMTYEQYF	TGTGCCAGCAGCTTAGGCGGACGTATGACCTACGAGCAGTACTTC
-	-	TRBV6-5	15	TRBJ1-2	CASSYSTSGIYGYTF	TGTGCCAGCAGTTACTCGACGTCCGGGATCTATGGCTACACCTTC
-	many	TRBV6-2/TRBV6-3	15	TRBJ1-1	CASSYSAGLDTEAFF	TGTGCCAGCAGTTACTCGGCAGGGCTCGACACTGAAGCTTTCTTT
-	-	TRBV6-5	18	TRBJ2-3	CASSFGTPLARSTDTQYF	TGTGCCAGCAGTTTCGGGACTCCGCTAGCGAGAAGCACAGATACGCAGTATTTT
-	few	TRBV29-1	14	TRBJ1-5	CSVPGDFSNQPQHF	TGCAGCGTCCCCGGGGACTTTAGCAATCAGCCCCAGCATTTT
-	few	TRBV2	14	TRBJ1-1	CASSSGPGNTEAFF	TGTGCCAGCAGTTCAGGGCCGGGGAACACTGAAGCTTTCTTT
TRBD2	few	TRBV3-1	14	TRBJ2-1	CASILSGSGNEQFF	TGTGCCAGCATCCTTAGCGGGAGCGGAAATGAGCAGTTCTTC
TRBD2	-	TRBV5-1	15	TRBJ2-1	CASSPVTSLPNEQFF	TGCGCCAGCAGCCCGGTGACTAGCCTTCCCAATGAGCAGTTCTTC
-	-	TRBV12-3/TRBV12-4	13	TRBJ1-2	CASGITGFYGYTF	TGTGCCAGCGGGATTACAGGGTTTTATGGCTACACCTTC
-	-	TRBV12-3/TRBV12-4	16	TRBJ2-3	CASSFLVGVKTDTQYF	TGTGCCAGCAGTTTTCTAGTGGGAGTAAAAACAGATACGCAGTATTTT